This T cell receptor (beta chain) was captured in a study of blood T cell repertoires in COVID-19. The data were produced by immunoSEQ multiplex PCR, yet TCRdb's version contains in-frame clones alone and is incomplete. The profile covers around 200,000 clones, with roughly 87% appearing a single time and approximately 2.1% taken by the ten largest. The J segment lost 3 bases and the V segment lost 7 bases, leaving 5 bases of the junction unmatched. This CDR3 is 15 amino acids long. CDR1 is SGHRS and CDR2 is YFSETQ in the germline V gene. This clone came up once. The sample taken for sequencing was PBMCs or T cells enriched from blood (not recorded which). This receptor was taken from a woman between 35 and 50 years old with acute COVID-19. The V and J genes are TRBV5-1 and TRBJ2-2; 11 bases are shared with TRBD2. The CDR3: CASALAGAYTGELFF. DNA for the CDR3: TGCGCCAGCGCACTAGCGGGAGCGTACACCGGGGAGCTGTTTTTT.